This record concerns one T cell receptor (beta chain) sequence. The sample comes from a study of cytomegalovirus exposure and HLA in healthy donors. Amplification used 60 Vbeta primers and 13 Jbeta primers. Assay: immunoSEQ multiplex PCR; the TCRdb copy retains only in-frame clones and omits some. The sample gives about 160,000 clones, about 78% of which show up once; around 1.4% is in the top ten. The germline V and J ends were trimmed by 7 bases and 1 base, with 7 bases remaining between them. Germline lookup yields CDR1 SQVTM and CDR2 ANQGSEA. The CDR3 loop spans 12 amino acids. The material sequenced was PBMCs. The J gene is TRBJ2-2, the V gene TRBV29-1; tentatively, D is TRBD1 (5 bases). The sequence was obtained from a male donor in good health and CMV-seronegative. Written as DNA, the CDR3 is TGCAGCGCCGACAGGAACACCGGGGAGCTGTTTTTT. Protein sequence: CSADRNTGELFF.